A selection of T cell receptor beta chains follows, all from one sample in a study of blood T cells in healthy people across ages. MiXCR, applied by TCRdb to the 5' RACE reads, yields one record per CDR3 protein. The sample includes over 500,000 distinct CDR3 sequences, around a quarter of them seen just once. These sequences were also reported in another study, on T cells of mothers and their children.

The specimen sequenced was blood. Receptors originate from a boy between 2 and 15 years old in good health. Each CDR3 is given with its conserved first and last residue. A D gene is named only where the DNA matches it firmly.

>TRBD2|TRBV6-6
CASSLRLAVQETQYF
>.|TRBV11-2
CASSSRGSRVWEEKLFF
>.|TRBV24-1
CATSDASRETQYF
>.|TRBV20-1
CSASALGETGDTIYF
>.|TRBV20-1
CSADSSYNEQFF
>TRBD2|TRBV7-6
CASSSVPGTTSGETQYF
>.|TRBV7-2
CAGSPGRGEETQYF
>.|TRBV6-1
CASSEGTSPNEKLFF
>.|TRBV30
CAWLRGGSTEAFF
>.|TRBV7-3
CASKETDTQYF
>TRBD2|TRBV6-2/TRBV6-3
CASSSGMGNEQFF
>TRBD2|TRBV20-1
CSASPGGRGTDTQYF
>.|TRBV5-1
CASSSLLDSDTGELFF
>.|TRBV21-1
CASPDRDFYEQYF
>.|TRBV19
CASSPGPPRGEKLFF
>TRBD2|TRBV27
CASSSFRTSGRVSTDTQYF
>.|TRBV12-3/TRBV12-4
CASSLRSAEKLFF
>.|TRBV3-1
CASSQEARGADEQFF
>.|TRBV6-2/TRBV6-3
CASSYGFETQYF
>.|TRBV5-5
CASLGGETQYF
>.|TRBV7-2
CASSFGGFSSYEQYF
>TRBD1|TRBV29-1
CSVEALSGQGYEQYF
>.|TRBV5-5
CASGDGTYNEQFF
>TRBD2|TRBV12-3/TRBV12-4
CASIGTSGSLGTGELFF
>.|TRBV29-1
CSVETRQVATEAFF
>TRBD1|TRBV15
CATSPGQGYGYTF